This passage covers 23 T cell receptor beta chains from one sample sequenced in a study of immune evolution from preneoplasia to lung adenocarcinoma. TCRdb's copy holds only in-frame clones and misses some; the assay was immunoSEQ multiplex PCR. The repertoire has around 6,200 clones, roughly 80% of them found once; the top ten carry about 20%. Sample: FFPE adjacent normal lung tissue. Receptors originate from a person between 55 and 80 years old with lung adenocarcinoma.

This clone was counted a few times. The V gene is TRBV18, the J gene TRBJ2-7; 9 bases fit TRBD1. The germline gives CDR1 KGHSH, CDR2 LQKENI. V shed 3 bases and J 3 bases; nucleotides not matched to a gene: 3. The CDR3 consists of 14 residues. The CDR3 is CASSPRQGVYEQYF. CDR3 nucleotides: TGTGCCAGCTCACCGCGACAGGGGGTCTACGAGCAGTACTTC.

This clone was counted once. This chain joins TRBV4-1 and TRBJ1-1; tentative D call: TRBD1 (5 bases). Deletions cut 1 base from V and 3 bases from J, with 9 bases between. In germline, CDR1 is MGHRA, CDR2 YSYEKL. The CDR3 extends over 14 amino acids. Here the CDR3 DNA reads TGCGCCAGCAGCCAAGGGCAGGGATACACTGAAGCTTTCTTT. Translation gives CASSQGQGYTEAFF.

The chain uses TRBV29-1 and TRBJ1-1; D gene unclear. The germline gives CDR1 SQVTM, CDR2 ANQGSEA. Trimming removed 5 bases from V and 4 bases from J, with 8 bases in between. The CDR3 length is 11 residues. The CDR3 DNA follows: TGCAGCGTTTGGCTGGGCACTGAAGCTTTCTTT. It is translated as CSVWLGTEAFF.

The CDR3 coding sequence is TGTGCCAGCAGCTCCCCAGCGGGGGGGCCGAAGACCCAGTACTTC. The encoded protein is CASSSPAGGPKTQYF. V gene TRBV28 combines with J gene TRBJ2-5; the match to TRBD2 covers 10 bases. J gave up 6 bases and V 6 bases, and 10 bases lay outside the gene matches. The CDR3 is 15 amino acids. CDR1 and CDR2 from the germline V gene are MDHEN and SYDVKM.

The rearrangement uses TRBV11-2 and TRBJ1-3; tentative D call: TRBD1 (5 bases). Germline loops: CDR1 SGHAT, CDR2 FQNNGV. Trimming took off 2 bases at V and 2 bases at J, with 10 bases between the two ends. The length of the CDR3 is 15 residues. CDR3 residues: CASSLPGATGNTIYF. The CDR3 nucleotides read TGTGCCAGCAGCTTACCCGGGGCGACTGGAAACACCATATATTTT.

The chain recombines TRBV28 with TRBJ2-6; D is undetermined. The CDR3 length is 14 residues. The germline V gene encodes CDR1 MDHEN and CDR2 SYDVKM. V shed 5 bases and J shed 0 bases, with 5 bases lying between them. CDR3 bases: TGTGCCAGCAGTGGAATCTCTGGGGCCAACGTCCTGACTTTC. Translated: CASSGISGANVLTF.

CDR3 DNA: TGTGCCAGCAGTCCCCCCGGAGGACAGTCAAGAGGCACCGGGGAGCTGTTTTTT. Protein: CASSPPGGQSRGTGELFF. The chain couples TRBV28 to TRBJ2-2, with a possible D match to TRBD1 (6 bases). This CDR3 is 18 amino acids long. CDR1 is MDHEN and CDR2 is SYDVKM in the germline V gene. V dropped 5 bases and J dropped 4 bases, with 23 bases sitting between them.

The V call is TRBV6-6, the J call TRBJ2-3; maybe TRBD1 (5 bases). Trimming removed 10 bases from V and 0 bases from J, with 11 bases in between. The germline gives CDR1 MNHNY, CDR2 SVGAGI (reference sequence). There are 13 residues in the CDR3. CDR3 amino acids: CATRGMSTDTQYF. In DNA, the CDR3 is TGTGCCACTAGGGGTATGAGCACAGATACGCAGTATTTT.

The chain links TRBV6-1 to TRBJ1-1; no clear D. There are 14 residues in the CDR3. V was clipped by 9 bases and J by 5 bases, with 19 bases between them. The germline V gene has CDR1 MNHNS and CDR2 SASEGT. CDR3 nucleotide sequence: TGTGCCAGTCAAGGAGGCCCTACGGGAACTGAAGCTTTCTTT. This sequence encodes CASQGGPTGTEAFF.

The gene calls are TRBV7-8 and TRBJ2-7, with D possibly TRBD1 on 6 matching bases. V lost 3 bases to trimming and J lost 6 bases, with 21 bases between them. The CDR3 contains 16 residues. The germline V gene encodes CDR1 SGHVS and CDR2 FQNEAQ. This chain's CDR3 is CASSFQGTYVLSEQYF. CDR3 sequence (DNA): TGTGCCAGCAGCTTCCAGGGGACCTACGTTCTGAGCGAGCAGTACTTC. Variable domain in full (rest from reference TRBV7-8 and TRBJ2-7): GAGVSQSPRYKVAKRGQDVALRCDPISGHVSLFWYQQALGQGPEFLTYFQNEAQLDKSGLPSDRFFAERPEGSVSTLKIQRTQQEDSAVYLCASSFQGTYVLSEQYFGPGTRLTVT.

V gene TRBV4-1 combines with J gene TRBJ1-1; no reliable D call. This CDR3 comprises 14 residues. Trimming removed 0 bases at V and 10 bases at J, with 15 bases between. Per germline, CDR1 MGHRA and CDR2 YSYEKL. CDR3 sequence: CASSQEAPQLGAFF. The CDR3 region has the DNA TGCGCCAGCAGCCAAGAGGCCCCACAGTTGGGAGCTTTCTTT.

This rearrangement joins TRBV4-2 to TRBJ2-1; no clear D. The V gene's germline CDR1 is LGHNA and CDR2 YNFKEQ. Between the trimmed V and J ends, which lost 0 bases and 6 bases, there was a span of 6 bases. The CDR3 has 13 amino acids. DNA for the CDR3: TGTGCCAGCAGCCAAGACAGGAGCAATGAGCAGTTCTTC. It is translated as CASSQDRSNEQFF.

The V gene is TRBV5-1, the J gene TRBJ2-7; tentative D call: TRBD2 (5 bases). Trimming took off 1 base at V and 4 bases at J, with 15 bases between the two ends. Germline V gene sequence: CDR1 SGHRS, CDR2 YFSETQ. CDR3 length equals 15 residues. The CDR3 protein is CASSLNSRVVYEQYF. CDR3 in DNA: TGCGCCAGCAGCTTGAATTCGAGGGTGGTATACGAGCAGTACTTC.

The V and J genes are TRBV25-1 and TRBJ2-5; 16 bases match TRBD2. Per germline, CDR1 MGHDK and CDR2 SYGVNS. CDR3 length: 18 residues. J gave up 4 bases and V 5 bases, and 10 bases lay outside the gene matches. CDR3 DNA sequence: TGTGCCAGCAGTTCGCTGAGGGGACTAGCGGGGGGGCGAGAGACCCAGTACTTC. Protein product: CASSSLRGLAGGRETQYF.

This rearrangement joins TRBV9 to TRBJ2-2; TRBD2 is a possible D gene (5 bases). CDR1 and CDR2 (germline): SGDLS, YYNGEE. The CDR3 is 16 residues long. Deletions cut 2 bases from V and 0 bases from J, with 11 bases between. As DNA, the CDR3 is TGTGCCAGCAGCGTGACGGAGGCCTCGAACACCGGGGAGCTGTTTTTT. Its protein product is CASSVTEASNTGELFF.

This clone came up once. The J gene is TRBJ1-1, the V gene TRBV6-1; D unclear. V was pared by 8 bases and J by 1 base, with 11 bases between. CDR3 length: 13 amino acids. Germline-derived CDR1 and CDR2 are MNHNS and SASEGT. CDR3 DNA sequence: TGTGCCAGCCTTGAGGGCCGGAACACTGAAGCTTTCTTT. It encodes CASLEGRNTEAFF.

In DNA, the CDR3 is TGTGCCAGCAGCAAATGGTCCGGAGGAAGTGAAAAACTGTTTTTT. Amino acids: CASSKWSGGSEKLFF. This sequence joins TRBV5-4 and TRBJ1-4; the D is unclear. The CDR3 loop spans 15 amino acids. Germline loops: CDR1 SGHNT, CDR2 YYREEE (reference sequence). V lost 4 bases to trimming and J lost 7 bases, with 17 bases between them. Complete variable domain (other parts from reference TRBV5-4 and TRBJ1-4): ETGVTQSPTHLIKTRGQQVTLRCSSQSGHNTVSWYQQALGQGPQFIFQYYREEENGRGNFPPRFSGLQFPNYSSELNVNALELDDSALYLCASSKWSGGSEKLFFGSGTQLSVL.

Judged by abundance, this clone is medium-sized. This chain joins TRBV5-1 and TRBJ2-3, with TRBD2 identical over 8 bases. After removal of 9 bases from V and 4 bases from J, the junction contained 10 bases not matched to a gene. There are 14 residues in the CDR3. Germline V gene lookup returns CDR1 SGHRS and CDR2 YFSETQ. The CDR3 nucleotides read TGCGCCACAGCGGGGGACCTATCCCCAGATACGCAGTATTTT. Translating it yields CATAGDLSPDTQYF.

The V gene is TRBV10-3, the J gene TRBJ2-1; possibly TRBD1 or TRBD2 for D (6 bases each). The germline V gene encodes CDR1 ENHRY and CDR2 SYGVKD. The CDR3 covers 15 residues. Trimming shortened V by 2 bases and J by 7 bases, and 15 bases separated the two germline ends. In DNA form, the CDR3 reads TGTGCCATCAGTGAGAAGGGGGGAGGAGTAAATGAGCAGTTCTTC. Protein: CAISEKGGGVNEQFF.

V and J are TRBV2 and TRBJ1-1; D is possibly TRBD1 (6 bases). V was shortened by 4 bases and J by 1 base, with 10 bases between the two germline ends. The germline V gene has CDR1 SNHLY and CDR2 FYNNEI. The CDR3 consists of 14 residues. In DNA form, the CDR3 reads TGTGCCAGCAGTGCCGGGGACACGAACACTGAAGCTTTCTTT. The encoded protein is CASSAGDTNTEAFF.

This clone has a single count. The chain links TRBV19 to TRBJ1-5; 7 bases line up with TRBD1. CDR1 and CDR2 (germline): LNHDA, SQIVND (reference sequence). V dropped 1 base and J dropped 7; count of bases not matched to a gene: 10. This CDR3 has 16 residues. The CDR3 DNA follows: TGTGCCAGTAGTATAGCGAGACAGGGTATTGGACAGCCCCAGCATTTT. It yields the protein CASSIARQGIGQPQHF.

This clone is classed as medium-sized (0.01 to 0.1%). In the same sample, other DNA sequences code for this CDR3. The chain has TRBV28 and TRBJ1-2; D remains ambiguous. V gave up 2 bases and J gave up 8 bases, with 12 bases separating them. This CDR3 has 13 amino acids. CDR1 and CDR2 (germline): MDHEN, SYDVKM. In DNA form, the CDR3 reads TGTGCCAGCAGTTTAGGGATCCGTTACGGCTACACCTTC. Translating gives CASSLGIRYGYTF.

The chain combines TRBV5-4 with TRBJ2-3; tentative D call: TRBD2 (5 bases). With 2 bases removed from V and 6 bases from J, the gap between germline ends came to 13 bases. Germline lookup yields CDR1 SGHNT and CDR2 YYREEE (reference sequence). This CDR3 contains 14 residues. The CDR3 spells CASSLGRDADTQYF. DNA for the CDR3: TGTGCCAGCAGCTTAGGTCGGGATGCGGATACGCAGTATTTT.